These 5 T cell receptor beta chains share one sample of origin, sequenced in a study of T cell responses to AZD1222 COVID-19 vaccine. Libraries were prepared by immunoSEQ multiplex PCR; TCRdb keeps only in-frame clonotypes and omits some of them. This table has over 150,000 clones, about 90% appearing once. Sample: peripheral blood, taken on day 0 of MenACWY control vaccination. Source of these receptors: an adult in good health.

The genes are TRBV5-1 and TRBJ1-2; TRBD1 matches at 8 bases. Trimming removed 4 bases from V and 5 bases from J; junction bases left unmatched: 10. Germline CDR1 SGHRS, CDR2 YFSETQ. The CDR3 spans 15 residues. Here the CDR3 DNA reads TGCGCCAGCAGCCTCGGGACAGGTTTCGGTTATGGCTACACCTTC. It specifies CASSLGTGFGYGYTF.

The chain combines TRBV6-9 with TRBJ2-7, with D hard to call. The germline V gene has CDR1 MNHGY and CDR2 SVAAGI. Trimming removed 4 bases at V and 1 base at J, with 5 bases between. The CDR3 runs to 12 residues. CDR3 DNA: TGTGCCAGCAGTTGCCCTTCCTACGAGCAGTACGTC. Translating gives CASSCPSYEQYV.

V and J are TRBV30 and TRBJ2-7, with TRBD1 as a possible D gene (6 bases). CDR1 and CDR2 (germline): GTSNPN, SVGIG (reference sequence). The ends were cut back, 7 bases at V and 0 bases at J, with 10 bases in the middle. This CDR3 is 12 amino acids long. Here the CDR3 reads CASDRSSYEQYV. CDR3 DNA sequence: TGTGCCTCCGACAGGTCCTCCTACGAGCAGTACGTC.

The chain recombines TRBV7-7 with TRBJ2-1, with D uncertain. Trimming stripped 5 bases from V and 3 bases from J, with 14 bases between. The germline CDR1 and CDR2 sequences are SSHAT and FNYEAQ (reference sequence). The CDR3 contains 15 residues. DNA of the CDR3: TGTGCCAGCAGCATTGGCGCGTCCATCTACAATGAGCAGTTCTTC. Translating gives CASSIGASIYNEQFF.

This chain links TRBV13 with TRBJ2-7; D is possibly TRBD2 (7 bases). V was clipped by 4 bases and J by 4 bases, with 11 bases between them. CDR1 is PRHDT and CDR2 is FYEKMQ in the germline V gene (reference sequence). The CDR3 length is 13 residues. The CDR3 sequence: CASSSGRGYEQYV. The CDR3 DNA sequence: TGTGCCAGCAGCTCGGGGAGGGGGTACGAGCAGTACGTC.